This T cell receptor beta chain was retrieved from a study of T-cell reconstitution after alpha-beta-depleted transplantation in children. The CDR3 has 14 amino acids. V was clipped by 7 bases and J by 0 bases; unmatched bases: 4. Germline V CDR1 and CDR2: MGHDK, SYGVNS. The authors prepared the TCRbeta library with unique molecular identifiers. TCRdb processed the PCR reads anew with MiXCR; each CDR3 protein has one entry. This sample has about 610,000 distinct CDR3 sequences; 8% to 11% occur once, and the top ten carry 4%. This clonotype was observed at least ten times. This TCR came from a human donor who donated a stem cell graft to a child with acute myeloid leukemia. The chain is built from TRBV25-1 and TRBJ2-5, with 8 positions matching TRBD2. The sample here was PBMCs from the stem cell graft donor, taken from the stem cell graft. CDR3 amino acids: CASNQRGYQETQYF. In DNA form, the CDR3 reads TGTGCCAGCAACCAGCGGGGGTACCAAGAGACCCAGTACTTC.